The entry that follows covers one TCR beta chain sequence. The authors' processing: Nucleated cell counts were estimated from reference gene primer amplification. Measured with immunoSEQ multiplex PCR; TCRdb has only the in-frame clones, and not every one. V and J calls plus clone size are reproduced from that table; the DNA served to infer D and trimming. The sample lists some 120,000 clones, about 85% occurring once. The sample is drawn from a study of blood T cell repertoires in COVID-19. Study background: There were acute and convalescent COVID-19 samples, and they came from the United States, Italy and Spain. The analysed material was cDNA or gDNA that came from T cells, B-cell-depleted T cells, or PBMCs.

Sequenced: peripheral blood. The clonotype originates from a man between 60 and 75 years old with acute or convalescent COVID-19.

The CDR3 loop reads CASSLMSSYEQYF. CDR3 bases: TGTGCCAGCAGTTTAATGAGCTCCTACGAGCAGTACTTC. The rearrangement uses TRBV28 and TRBJ2-7; D is ambiguous. The CDR3 has 13 residues. The germline V gene has CDR1 MDHEN and CDR2 SYDVKM. V was shortened by 2 bases and J by 0 bases, with 5 bases between the two germline ends.